This TCR beta chain appears in the sequencing data of a study of blood T cell repertoires in COVID-19. For the study at large: The origin of the acute and convalescent COVID-19 samples was the United States, Italy and Spain. T cells, B-cell-depleted T cells, or PBMCs supplied cDNA or gDNA.

How the authors handled the data: Amplified reference gene primers provided the basis for estimating nucleated cell counts. This table comes from immunoSEQ multiplex PCR, and its TCRdb copy is limited to in-frame clones, with some not included. That table supplies the V and J calls and clone size; D and trimming were determined from the DNA. The data show about 280,000 clones, 70% to 90% seen once. The germline V gene encodes CDR1 MDHEN and CDR2 SYDVKM. Between the trimmed V and J ends, which lost 3 bases and 2 bases, there was a span of 7 bases. This CDR3 is built from 13 residues. This clonotype was obtained from a man in his fifties with active or convalescent COVID-19. Sequencing was carried out using peripheral blood. This chain uses TRBV28 with TRBJ1-2, with D perhaps TRBD1 (5 bases). CDR3 nucleotides: TGTGCCAGCAGTTTGACAGAAAACTATGGCTACACCTTC. Translated: CASSLTENYGYTF.